The 25 T cell receptor beta chains in this list originate from one sample, sequenced in a study of T-cell reconstitution after alpha-beta-depleted transplantation in children. This sample's TCRbeta library carried unique molecular identifier barcodes. TCRdb independently ran MiXCR on the PCR reads; one entry per CDR3 protein. Of some 460,000 distinct CDR3 sequences in the sample, about a sixth were seen once. This material consisted of PBMCs, mostly from graft donor cells, taken 360 days after TCRalphabeta/CD19-depleted stem cell transplant. The receptors were sampled from a boy younger than two who had a stem cell transplant for Wiskott-Aldrich syndrome, so the T cells may come from the graft donor.

V gene TRBV20-1 combines with J gene TRBJ1-2; D is possibly TRBD1 (5 bases). V lost 6 bases and J 5 bases, leaving 22 bases between the germline ends. The germline V gene has CDR1 DFQATT and CDR2 SNEGSKA (reference sequence). The CDR3 loop spans 15 amino acids. The CDR3 is CSAASGTGVLYGYTF. The DNA of the CDR3 is TGCAGTGCCGCCTCCGGGACGGGAGTACTTTATGGCTACACCTTC.

V usage is TRBV6-5 and J usage is TRBJ2-5; unclear D gene. The CDR3 totals 14 residues. Looked up from germline, CDR1 is MNHEY and CDR2 is SVGAGI. The V and J ends lost 0 bases and 1 base respectively, with 6 bases between them. CDR3 residues: CASSYSSFQETQYF. DNA of the CDR3: TGTGCCAGCAGTTACTCGTCCTTCCAAGAGACCCAGTACTTC.

In its sample, this clonotype was seen a few times. The V gene is TRBV2, the J gene TRBJ2-1; 10 nucleotides line up with TRBD2. J gave up 4 bases and V 1 base, and 7 bases lay outside the gene matches. The CDR3 runs to 17 residues. In germline, CDR1 is SNHLY, CDR2 FYNNEI. CDR3 protein: CASSEGLLAGAYNEQFF. CDR3 in DNA: TGTGCCAGCAGTGAAGGGCTGCTAGCGGGGGCTTACAATGAGCAGTTCTTC. Full variable domain (remainder filled in from reference TRBV2 and TRBJ2-1): EPEVTQTPSHQVTQMGQEVILRCVPISNHLYFYWYRQILGQKVEFLVSFYNNEISEKSEIFDDQFSVERPDGSNFTLKIRSTKLEDSAMYFCASSEGLLAGAYNEQFFGPGTRLTVL.

V gene TRBV7-2 combines with J gene TRBJ2-5; D remains ambiguous. V dropped 2 bases and J dropped 5 bases, with 12 bases sitting between them. The CDR3 contains 14 residues. CDR1 SGHTA and CDR2 FQGNSA come from the germline V gene. The CDR3 region is CASSLTSPRETQYF. The CDR3 region has the DNA TGTGCCAGCAGCTTAACTTCCCCCCGGGAGACCCAGTACTTC.

The J gene is TRBJ2-3, the V gene TRBV24-1; TRBD2 aligns across 9 bases. Germline trimming cut 4 bases from V and 4 bases from J; bases unmatched to any gene: 11. Per the germline V gene, CDR1 is KGHDR and CDR2 is SFDVKD. CDR3 length equals 17 residues. The CDR3 loop is CATSDPSWREGPDTQYF. The CDR3, as DNA: TGTGCCACCAGTGACCCTTCATGGCGGGAGGGCCCAGATACGCAGTATTTT.

V is TRBV21-1 and J is TRBJ2-2. TRBV21-1 is an annotated pseudogene. The CDR3 covers 16 residues. CDR3 sequence reads: CASSKDQWANTGELFF. The CDR3 DNA follows: TGTGCCAGCAGCAAAGATCAATGGGCGAACACCGGGGAGCTGTTTTTT.

The chain recombines TRBV12-3 or TRBV12-4 with TRBJ2-5, with a possible D match to TRBD2 (5 bases). This CDR3 has 13 residues. Trimming cost V 6 bases and J 10 bases, with 18 bases left between them. The DNA for the CDR3 is TGTGCCAGCAGCCTCCGCGGCCCCCGGGGCCAGTACTTC. This gives the protein CASSLRGPRGQYF.

This clonotype was observed a single time. A much more abundant neighbour one base away suggests this may be a read error. This chain joins TRBV7-9 and TRBJ1-1; D gene uncertain. The germline gives CDR1 SEHNR, CDR2 FQNEAQ (reference sequence). The length of the CDR3 is 13 residues. Trimming shortened V by 2 bases and J by 0 bases, and 4 bases separated the two germline ends. CDR3 sequence: CASSLMVNTEAFF. DNA of the CDR3: TGTGCCAGCAGCTTAATGGTGAACACTGAAGCTTTCTTT.

In its sample, this clonotype was seen a few times. The chain combines TRBV5-1 with TRBJ2-2, with D possibly called TRBD1 or TRBD2 (5 bases each). This CDR3 is 14 amino acids long. V shed 5 bases and J shed 0 bases, with 8 bases lying between them. Germline lookup yields CDR1 SGHRS and CDR2 YFSETQ. The CDR3 spells CASSWGTNTGELFF. The DNA for the CDR3 is TGCGCCAGCAGTTGGGGGACGAACACCGGGGAGCTGTTTTTT.

This clonotype was observed a few times. The J gene is TRBJ2-3, the V gene TRBV12-3 or TRBV12-4, with a weak D call TRBD1 (6 bases). CDR3 size: 15 residues. V shed 6 bases and J shed 1 base, with 14 bases lying between them. The CDR3 sequence is CASSPDSLGTDTQYF. The CDR3 nucleotides are TGTGCCAGCAGCCCGGACAGTCTAGGCACAGATACGCAGTATTTT.

This clonotype has just a few counts. V usage is TRBV29-1 and J usage is TRBJ2-3; possibly TRBD1 for D (5 bases). The CDR3 runs 16 residues. Germline V gives CDR1 SQVTM, CDR2 ANQGSEA. Between the trimmed V and J ends, which lost 3 bases and 1 base, there was a span of 17 bases. The CDR3 loop is CSVEGIGVPRTDTQYF. In DNA, the CDR3 is TGCAGCGTTGAGGGGATAGGGGTGCCCCGCACAGATACGCAGTATTTT.

In this sample, this clonotype turned up many times. The rearrangement links TRBV7-2 to TRBJ2-7; the D gene is possibly TRBD1 (6 bases). CDR1 and CDR2 (germline): SGHTA, FQGNSA. V gave up 1 base and J gave up 4 bases, with 14 bases separating them. This CDR3 has 15 amino acids. Here the CDR3 reads CASSLVWGPAYEQYF. CDR3 DNA: TGTGCCAGCAGCTTAGTGTGGGGGCCCGCATACGAGCAGTACTTC.

V usage is TRBV7-2 and J usage is TRBJ2-7, with 9 nucleotides matching TRBD2. Germline CDR1 and CDR2: SGHTA and FQGNSA. Trimming removed 1 base from V and 3 bases from J; junction bases left unmatched: 10. This CDR3 is 17 amino acids long. CDR3 in amino acids: CASSLGLAGISHYEQYF. CDR3 DNA: TGTGCCAGCAGCTTAGGGCTAGCGGGGATTTCCCACTACGAGCAGTACTTC.

The chain carries TRBV20-1 and TRBJ2-7; the match to TRBD1 covers 8 bases. The trim removed 3 bases at V and 5 bases at J, leaving 6 bases unmatched. The CDR3 is 13 residues long. Germline CDR1 and CDR2: DFQATT and SNEGSKA (reference sequence). The CDR3 DNA reads TGCAGTGCTAGTCGGACAGGGTATCACGAGCAGTACTTC. Translating it yields CSASRTGYHEQYF.

This rearrangement joins TRBV27 to TRBJ2-7, with a tentative D call TRBD2 (6 bases). Trimming removed 2 bases from V and 0 bases from J, with 20 bases in between. Germline V CDR1 and CDR2: MNHEY, SMNVEV (reference sequence). This CDR3 spans 18 amino acids. Written as DNA, the CDR3 is TGTGCCAGCAGTTTAGGTGGTAGCGGAGCCCCCCTCTCCTACGAGCAGTACTTC. This gives the protein CASSLGGSGAPLSYEQYF.

This clonotype was seen more than once but under ten times. The chain links TRBV20-1 to TRBJ1-2; D remains ambiguous. The CDR3 contains 11 residues. Germline CDR1 reads DFQATT; CDR2 reads SNEGSKA (reference sequence). V lost 2 bases to trimming and J lost 8 bases, with 9 bases between them. The CDR3 spells CSARCPGGYTF. The CDR3 bases are TGCAGTGCTAGATGCCCTGGGGGCTACACCTTC.

This chain connects TRBV15 to TRBJ1-2; maybe TRBD1 (5 bases). With 0 bases removed from V and 4 bases from J, the gap between germline ends came to 15 bases. Germline V gene data show CDR1 as LNHNV and CDR2 as YYDKDF (reference sequence). CDR3 length: 16 residues. CDR3 sequence: CATSRERDSILYGYTF. CDR3 in DNA: TGTGCCACCAGCAGAGAGCGAGACAGCATCCTCTATGGCTACACCTTC.

The chain is built from TRBV7-9 and TRBJ2-1, with D hard to call. Looked up from germline, CDR1 is SEHNR and CDR2 is FQNEAQ (reference sequence). CDR3 length equals 15 residues. The germline V and J ends were trimmed by 10 bases and 0 bases, with 16 bases remaining between them. The DNA for the CDR3 is TGTGCCACCCTCCCCAGAGTATACTCCTACAATGAGCAGTTCTTC. It codes for CATLPRVYSYNEQFF. Variable domain in full (rest from reference TRBV7-9 and TRBJ2-1): DTGVSQNPRHKITKRGQNVTFRCDPISEHNRLYWYRQTLGQGPEFLTYFQNEAQLEKSRLLSDRFSAERPKGSFSTLEIQRTEQGDSAMYLCATLPRVYSYNEQFFGPGTRLTVL.

The sample holds a few counts of this clonotype. The V and J genes are TRBV7-2 and TRBJ2-4; weak D call: TRBD1 (5 bases). This CDR3 is 17 amino acids long. CDR1 and CDR2 from the germline V gene are SGHTA and FQGNSA. V was trimmed by 3 bases and J by 1 base, leaving 16 bases between them. The CDR3 loop reads CASSFQAGPRAKNIQYF. The CDR3 DNA reads as TGTGCCAGCAGCTTTCAGGCAGGGCCCAGGGCCAAAAACATTCAGTACTTC. Together with reference TRBV7-2 and TRBJ2-4, the CDR3 gives the full variable domain: GAGVSQSPSNKVTEKGKDVELRCDPISGHTALYWYRQSLGQGLEFLIYFQGNSAPDKSGLPSDRFSAERTGGSVSTLTIQRTQQEDSAVYLCASSFQAGPRAKNIQYFGAGTRLSVL.

The gene calls are TRBV18 and TRBJ2-1; 9 nucleotides align to TRBD2. Germline V gives CDR1 KGHSH, CDR2 LQKENI. The junction had 13 bases not matched to a gene; V was cut back by 5 bases and J by 5 bases. The CDR3 runs to 17 residues. CDR3 coding DNA: TGTGCCAGCTCATCGAGCCAAGCGGGGGGCCGTGACAATGAGCAGTTCTTC. Its protein is CASSSSQAGGRDNEQFF.

The genes are TRBV6-1 and TRBJ1-2; tentative D call: TRBD1 (5 bases). Trimming removed 6 bases at V and 2 bases at J, with 10 bases between. The CDR3 is 13 amino acids. The germline CDR1 and CDR2 sequences are MNHNS and SASEGT. DNA of the CDR3: TGTGCCAGCAGCGACAGCTCGAACTATGGCTACACCTTC. Amino acid sequence: CASSDSSNYGYTF.

V usage is TRBV7-2 and J usage is TRBJ2-7; D perhaps matches TRBD1 (5 bases). The ends were cut back, 1 base at V and 0 bases at J, with 13 bases in the middle. There are 16 residues in the CDR3. CDR1 is SGHTA, CDR2 FQGNSA, per germline. CDR3 protein: CASSLGQGPSSYEQYF. For the CDR3, the DNA is TGTGCCAGCAGCTTAGGTCAGGGCCCAAGCTCCTACGAGCAGTACTTC.

This clonotype was recorded a few times. Written as DNA, the CDR3 is TGTGCCAGCAGCTCCCCGGGACTAGAGGCCTACGAGCAGTACTTC. Translated: CASSSPGLEAYEQYF. The gene calls are TRBV5-5 and TRBJ2-7; 8 nucleotides agree with TRBD2. V was clipped by 3 bases and J by 2 bases; unmatched bases: 7. There are 15 residues in the CDR3. The germline V gene encodes CDR1 SGHKS and CDR2 YYEKEE (reference sequence).

The V gene is TRBV24-1, the J gene TRBJ2-6; D remains unclear. The germline CDR1 and CDR2 sequences are KGHDR and SFDVKD. V lost 7 bases and J lost 2, with 5 bases in between. The CDR3 covers 13 residues. The CDR3 is CATSVPGANVLTF. CDR3 in DNA: TGTGCCACCAGCGTCCCTGGGGCCAACGTCCTGACTTTC.

The chain couples TRBV4-2 to TRBJ1-5, with TRBD1 as a possible D gene (6 bases). Germline V lookup: CDR1 LGHNA, CDR2 YNFKEQ. The CDR3 has 14 residues. The ends were cut back, 2 bases at V and 7 bases at J, with 12 bases in the middle. This CDR3 is CASSQMDSGQPQHF. For the CDR3, the DNA is TGTGCCAGCAGCCAAATGGACAGCGGGCAGCCCCAGCATTTT.